The TCR beta chain under discussion was sequenced for a study of Graves' ophthalmopathy and Graves' hyperthyroidism. With a duration under 3 months, ophthalmopathy in the donors showed moderate-to-severe activity, CAS ≥3 and NOSPECS ≥4. The evidence that diagnosis relied on was clinical symptoms, serum thyroxine, TRAb, thyroid ultrasound and orbital computed tomography. The authors used Ficoll-Paque density gradient centrifugation to separate PBMCs. The input was approximately 9.3 ml of fresh peripheral blood. Beta-chain TCR CDR3 regions were amplified from RNA transcripts. Amplification began with first-round RT-PCR using HTBI primers, then second-round multiplex PCR was performed. MiXCR, run by TCRdb on the multiplex PCR reads, gives a single entry per CDR3 protein. The sample yields 660,000 or so distinct CDR3 sequences, approximately 39% seen once. Broader study findings: The authors also found most expanded thyroid clonotypes above 0.001 frequency in blood.

This clonotype was seen many times. Its target is not known. Material for sequencing was peripheral blood. This TCR was recovered from an adult man with Graves' ophthalmopathy.

CDR3 residues: CSVGRVQSTEAFF. DNA for the CDR3: TGCAGCGTTGGCCGGGTGCAGAGCACTGAAGCTTTCTTT. This sequence joins TRBV29-1 and TRBJ1-1; D is unresolved. CDR1 and CDR2 (germline): SQVTM, ANQGSEA. CDR3 length equals 13 residues. Between the trimmed V and J ends, which lost 4 bases and 4 bases, there was a span of 13 bases.